This TCR beta chain was identified during a study of blood T cell repertoires in COVID-19. Study in general: Samples representing acute and convalescent COVID-19 were sourced from the United States, Italy and Spain. PBMCs, B-cell-depleted T cells, or T cells provided the cDNA or gDNA that made up the material.

Sequencing was performed with immunoSEQ multiplex PCR; in TCRdb, only in-frame clones are kept and a portion is missing. The profile covers tens of thousands of clones, with 75% to 90% appearing a single time and 15% to 20% taken by the ten largest. The CDR3 is 12 residues long. In germline, CDR1 is MDHEN, CDR2 SYDVKM. V lost 7 bases to trimming and J lost 5 bases, with 11 bases between them. This clonotype was obtained from an older woman with COVID-19, enrolled during active disease. The chain links TRBV28 to TRBJ1-1; weak D call: TRBD1 (5 bases). The sequenced material came from peripheral blood. The CDR3 nucleotides are TGTGCCAGCATTCGGGAGGGGACTGAAGCTTTCTTT. Translated, it gives CASIREGTEAFF.